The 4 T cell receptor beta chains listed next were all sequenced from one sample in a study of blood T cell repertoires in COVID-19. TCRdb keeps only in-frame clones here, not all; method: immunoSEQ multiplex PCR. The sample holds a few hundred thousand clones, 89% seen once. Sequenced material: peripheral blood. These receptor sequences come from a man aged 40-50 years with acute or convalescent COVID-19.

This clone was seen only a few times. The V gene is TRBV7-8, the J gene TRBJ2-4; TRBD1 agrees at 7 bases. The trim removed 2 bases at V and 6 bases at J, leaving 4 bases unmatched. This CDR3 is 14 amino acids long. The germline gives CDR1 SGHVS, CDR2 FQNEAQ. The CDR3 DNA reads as TGTGCCAGCAGCTTAAGTGGGACAGTAAACATTCAGTACTTC. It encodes CASSLSGTVNIQYF.

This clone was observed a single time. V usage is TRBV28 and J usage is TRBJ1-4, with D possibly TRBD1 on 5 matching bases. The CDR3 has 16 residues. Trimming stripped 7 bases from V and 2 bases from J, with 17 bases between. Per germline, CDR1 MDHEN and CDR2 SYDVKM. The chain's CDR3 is CASTIHRRGTNEKLFF. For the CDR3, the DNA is TGTGCCAGCACCATTCACAGACGGGGGACTAATGAAAAACTGTTTTTT. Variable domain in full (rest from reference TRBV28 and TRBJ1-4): DVKVTQSSRYLVKRTGEKVFLECVQDMDHENMFWYRQDPGLGLRLIYFSYDVKMKEKGDIPEGYSVSREKKERFSLILESASTNQTSMYLCASTIHRRGTNEKLFFGSGTQLSVL.

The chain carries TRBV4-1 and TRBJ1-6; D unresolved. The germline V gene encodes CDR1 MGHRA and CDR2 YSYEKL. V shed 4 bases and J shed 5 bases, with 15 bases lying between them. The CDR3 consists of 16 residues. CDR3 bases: TGCGCCAGCAGCCCATTGGGGAGGAACAATAATTCACCCCTCCACTTT. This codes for CASSPLGRNNNSPLHF.

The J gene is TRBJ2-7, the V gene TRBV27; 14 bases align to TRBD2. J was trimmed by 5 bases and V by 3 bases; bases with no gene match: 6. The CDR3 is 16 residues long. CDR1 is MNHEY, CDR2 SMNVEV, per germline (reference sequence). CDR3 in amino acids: CASSLTSGGAVDEQYF. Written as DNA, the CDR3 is TGTGCCAGCAGTTTGACTAGCGGGGGGGCAGTCGACGAGCAGTACTTC.